Listed here are 25 T cell receptor beta chains from one sample, sequenced in a study of blood T cells in healthy people across ages. A sample-barcoded 5' primer and a J-beta primer mix were used in a second PCR of roughly 7 to 11 cycles. TCRdb used MiXCR to reprocess the 5' RACE reads, holding one entry per CDR3 protein. The data hold 710,000 or so distinct CDR3 sequences, with 22% observed a single time. Sequencing used blood. These receptors were taken from a man in his sixties or seventies in good health.

For this clonotype: The junction does not match germline at one end; this may be a read error. The chain combines TRBV29-1 with TRBJ2-3; 11 nucleotides agree with TRBD2. Germline V gene sequence: CDR1 SQVTM, CDR2 ANQGSEA. The CDR3 contains 15 residues. The CDR3 here is CSVLLAGGQVDTQCF. DNA of the CDR3: TGCAGCGTCCTCCTAGCGGGGGGTCAGGTAGATACGCAGTGTTTT.

This clonotype was seen only a few times. This chain connects TRBV29-1 to TRBJ2-3, with 10 bases matching TRBD2. The CDR3 runs 13 residues. After removal of 5 bases from V and 3 bases from J, the junction contained 2 bases not matched to a gene. Germline CDR1 is SQVTM and CDR2 is ANQGSEA. For the CDR3, the DNA is TGCAGCGTTTCGACTAGCGGGACAGATACGCAGTATTTT. Its translation is CSVSTSGTDTQYF.

There are many counts of this clonotype. The chain couples TRBV20-1 to TRBJ2-3; 11 bases are a match to TRBD1. V lost 5 bases to trimming and J lost 6 bases; unmatched junction nucleotides: 7. The CDR3 is 14 amino acids. CDR1 DFQATT and CDR2 SNEGSKA come from the germline V gene (reference sequence). The DNA of the CDR3 is TGCAGTGCTTCCCGGACAGGGGGCCGGGATACGCAGTATTTT. Amino acids: CSASRTGGRDTQYF.

This chain connects TRBV7-9 to TRBJ2-3; TRBD1 agrees at 9 bases. This CDR3 region has 15 residues. With 4 bases clipped from V and 3 bases from J, the junction kept 5 bases outside the gene matches. CDR1 SEHNR and CDR2 FQNEAQ come from the germline V gene (reference sequence). The CDR3 DNA is TGTGCCAGCAGCTCGGGACAGGGAGAGACAGATACGCAGTATTTT. Protein product: CASSSGQGETDTQYF.

This sequence joins TRBV6-5 and TRBJ1-2; D uncertain. Trimming took off 0 bases at V and 4 bases at J, with 9 bases between the two ends. CDR3 length: 14 residues. Germline V lookup: CDR1 MNHEY, CDR2 SVGAGI. CDR3 bases: TGTGCCAGCAGTTACTCGGCAGACCGCTATGGCTACACCTTC. Translated: CASSYSADRYGYTF.

This chain connects TRBV7-2 to TRBJ2-5; 10 bases are shared with TRBD2. Trimming took 5 bases from V and 2 from J; bases not matched to a gene: 11. The CDR3 is made up of 17 amino acids. The germline V gene encodes CDR1 SGHTA and CDR2 FQGNSA. For the CDR3, the DNA is TGTGCCAGCAGCCACCGCCTGGTAGCGGGGGGACAAGAGACCCAGTACTTC. Protein sequence: CASSHRLVAGGQETQYF.

J is TRBJ1-5 and V is TRBV3-1; D may be TRBD1 (6 bases). CDR1 LGHDT and CDR2 YNNKEL come from the germline V gene (reference sequence). V lost 0 bases and J lost 9, with 18 bases in between. The CDR3 covers 16 residues. The CDR3 is CASSQDGGAPPGPQHF. CDR3 DNA: TGTGCCAGCAGCCAAGATGGGGGGGCCCCACCCGGGCCCCAGCATTTT.

This clonotype appeared a few times. This chain links TRBV28 with TRBJ2-1; 8 bases match TRBD1. The DNA end favors TRBJ2-7, so the J call may be wrong. Germline CDR1 reads MDHEN; CDR2 reads SYDVKM. The CDR3 runs to 13 residues. CDR3 in amino acids: CASSRDRRYEQYF. The CDR3 nucleotides read TGTGCCAGCAGCCGGGACAGGCGCTACGAGCAGTACTTC.

The genes are TRBV20-1 and TRBJ2-1; 9 bases agree with TRBD1. CDR3 length: 15 residues. The germline CDR1 and CDR2 sequences are DFQATT and SNEGSKA (reference sequence). The V and J ends lost 5 bases and 4 bases, in that order; junction bases with no gene match: 9. CDR3 DNA: TGCAGTGCTCAAAGCTGGGACAGGGATTACAATGAGCAGTTCTTC. Translating gives CSAQSWDRDYNEQFF.

The chain couples TRBV24-1 to TRBJ2-1; 7 nucleotides align to TRBD1. CDR3 length: 14 residues. The germline V gene has CDR1 KGHDR and CDR2 SFDVKD. V was clipped by 4 bases and J by 3 bases; unmatched bases: 2. CDR3 bases: TGTGCCACCAGTGAACCAGGGGGCTACAATGAGCAGTTCTTC. Protein product: CATSEPGGYNEQFF.

The CDR3 spells CASSQVPDRYSNQPQHF. The CDR3 nucleotides are TGTGCCAGCAGCCAAGTCCCGGACAGGTATAGCAATCAGCCCCAGCATTTT. The J gene is TRBJ1-5, the V gene TRBV14, with TRBD1 matching over 7 bases. Germline CDR1 and CDR2: SGHDN and FVKESK. This CDR3 region has 17 residues. V was clipped by 1 base and J by 0 bases; unmatched bases: 6. Looking up the rest from reference TRBV14 and TRBJ1-5 gives the full variable domain: EAGVTQFPSHSVIEKGQTVTLRCDPISGHDNLYWYRRVMGKEIKFLLHFVKESKQDESGMPNNRFLAERTGGTYSTLKVQPAELEDSGVYFCASSQVPDRYSNQPQHFGDGTRLSIL.

In this sample, this clonotype turned up a few times. The rearrangement joins TRBV5-5 to TRBJ1-4; 7 bases line up with TRBD1. Germline V gene lookup returns CDR1 SGHKS and CDR2 YYEKEE (reference sequence). There are 13 residues in the CDR3. V lost 4 bases and J lost 8; bases outside the gene matches: 5. The CDR3 here is CASSPGQYEKLFF. The CDR3 DNA is TGTGCCAGCAGCCCGGGACAGTACGAAAAACTGTTTTTT.

The chain links TRBV5-1 to TRBJ1-1, with TRBD1 identical over 8 bases. V lost 0 bases to trimming and J lost 2 bases; unmatched junction nucleotides: 9. From germline, CDR1 is SGHRS and CDR2 YFSETQ. This CDR3 region has 17 residues. CDR3 DNA sequence: TGCGCCAGCAGCTTGGGGGCAGGGGGCGGGATAAACACTGAAGCTTTCTTT. Translating gives CASSLGAGGGINTEAFF.

The genes are TRBV5-1 and TRBJ1-1; TRBD1 aligns across 8 bases. Germline V gives CDR1 SGHRS, CDR2 YFSETQ. Trimming took 4 bases from V and 2 from J; bases not matched to a gene: 4. The CDR3 is 14 residues long. The CDR3: CASSRTGSNTEAFF. CDR3 DNA sequence: TGCGCCAGCAGCCGGACAGGGTCAAACACTGAAGCTTTCTTT.

The rearrangement links TRBV12-3 or TRBV12-4 to TRBJ2-5, with 7 bases identical to TRBD1. Judging by the DNA end, TRBJ2-1 fits better; the J call may be wrong. The CDR3 is 12 amino acids. The CDR3 reads CASTTLDREQFF. The CDR3 nucleotides read TGTGCCAGCACCACCTTGGACAGGGAGCAGTTCTTC.

This clonotype turned up a few times. Here the CDR3 reads CASTPPRSRYGYTF. The CDR3 nucleotides read TGTGCCAGCACCCCACCCAGGTCCCGGTATGGCTACACCTTC. V and J are TRBV6-1 and TRBJ1-2; D is unclear. Per germline, CDR1 MNHNS and CDR2 SASEGT. The CDR3 contains 14 residues. The V end lost 7 bases, the J end lost 5 bases, and 17 bases lay between the germline ends.

CDR3 residues: CAIRVSFMSTEAFF. CDR3 DNA sequence: TGTGCCATCAGGGTGTCATTCATGAGCACTGAAGCTTTCTTT. The gene calls are TRBV10-3 and TRBJ1-1, with D uncertain. Germline V gene lookup returns CDR1 ENHRY and CDR2 SYGVKD. CDR3 length equals 14 residues. The V end was cut by 6 bases, the J end by 4 bases, with 15 bases between.

This clonotype was detected a few times. The J gene is TRBJ2-3, the V gene TRBV20-1; D remains ambiguous. Trimming shortened V by 0 bases and J by 3 bases, and 7 bases separated the two germline ends. The germline V gene has CDR1 DFQATT and CDR2 SNEGSKA (reference sequence). The CDR3 loop spans 13 amino acids. CDR3 loop: CSARDRATDTQYF. The CDR3 DNA follows: TGCAGTGCTAGAGATCGGGCAACAGATACGCAGTATTTT.

This clonotype was observed a handful of times. CDR3 DNA sequence: TGCGCCAGCAGCTTGGTGCGGGACGGATCCACAGATACGCAGTATTTT. This gives the protein CASSLVRDGSTDTQYF. The V call is TRBV5-1, the J call TRBJ2-3; D might be TRBD2 (6 bases). The CDR3 length is 16 residues. Per the germline V gene, CDR1 is SGHRS and CDR2 is YFSETQ. V was clipped by 0 bases and J by 2 bases, with 13 bases between them.

This clonotype was seen more than once but under ten times. This may come from a read error, since a much larger clone is one base off. This chain joins TRBV29-1 and TRBJ1-2, with TRBD1 as a possible D gene (6 bases). The germline V gene has CDR1 SQVTM and CDR2 ANQGSEA. The CDR3 totals 14 residues. This CDR3 reads CSARMGAANCGYTF. CDR3 nucleotides: TGCAGCGCCCGAATGGGGGCAGCTAACTGTGGCTACACCTTC.

On this clonotype itself: This may stem from a read error, because a much larger clone lies one nucleotide away. V and J are TRBV12-3 or TRBV12-4 and TRBJ1-4, with D tentatively TRBD1 (5 bases). V was shortened by 2 bases and J by 3 bases, with 16 bases between the two germline ends. This CDR3 spans 17 amino acids. CDR3 DNA sequence: TGTGCCAGCAGTTTACCAGGGAACCGTGCGGCTAATGAAAAACTGTTTTTT. This codes for CASSLPGNRAANEKLFF.

This rearrangement joins TRBV5-1 to TRBJ2-1; no clear D. This CDR3 is 15 amino acids long. The germline V and J ends were trimmed by 0 bases and 4 bases, with 11 bases remaining between them. CDR1 and CDR2 from the germline V gene are SGHRS and YFSETQ. For the CDR3, the DNA is TGCGCCAGCAGCTTGGAGGGCCGACAATACAATGAGCAGTTCTTC. Translating it yields CASSLEGRQYNEQFF.

The chain carries TRBV19 and TRBJ1-1; TRBD1 matches at 10 bases. The CDR3 has 16 residues. Germline V lookup: CDR1 LNHDA, CDR2 SQIVND (reference sequence). The junction had 11 bases not matched to a gene; V was cut back by 5 bases and J by 5 bases. CDR3 in amino acids: CASSSSRDRGNTEAFF. The CDR3, as DNA: TGTGCCAGTAGTTCGTCCCGGGACAGGGGAAATACTGAAGCTTTCTTT.

The genes are TRBV12-3 or TRBV12-4 and TRBJ1-2; 12 bases are a match to TRBD1. This CDR3 has 16 amino acids. V trimming: 4 bases; J trimming: 5 bases; junction bases outside the gene matches: 8. The CDR3 DNA reads TGTGCCAGCAGTTCCCGGGACAGGGGGCATACTTATGGCTACACCTTC. This translates into CASSSRDRGHTYGYTF.

The chain carries TRBV12-3 or TRBV12-4 and TRBJ2-7; 8 positions match TRBD1. The CDR3 runs to 15 residues. V lost 3 bases and J lost 3; bases outside the gene matches: 7. The CDR3 is CASSFSETGVYEQYF. CDR3 nucleotides: TGTGCCAGCAGTTTTTCCGAGACAGGGGTCTACGAGCAGTACTTC.